Here is one TCR beta chain with its context. Its cognate antigen is unknown. This entry belongs to a study of cytomegalovirus exposure and HLA in healthy donors. Study context: Earlier, 150 million to 200 million T cells were analyzed, and some 120 million unique TCR beta sequences were found among them.

Trimming took 5 bases from V and 3 from J, leaving 17 bases between them. Looked up from germline, CDR1 is SEHNR and CDR2 is FQNEAQ (reference sequence). The CDR3 spans 15 residues. The PCR used 60 Vbeta and 13 Jbeta primers. Produced via immunoSEQ multiplex PCR; TCRdb's table is partial and in-frame only. The table shows roughly 100,000 clones, with 64% occurring only once. Whole-study findings and limits: The study listed approximately 160 cytomegalovirus-associated TCR beta chains. Highest at DRB1 and lowest at HLA-C, TCR association rates differed among HLA loci in a later analysis. When analyzed later, a missense DCLRE1C variant was found to be linked to TCR beta V- and J-gene trimming.

The rearrangement links TRBV7-9 to TRBJ2-7; TRBD1 might be the D (6 bases). This clonotype was obtained from a man aged 55-75 years in good health and CMV-seronegative. Sequencing used PBMCs. CDR3 amino acids: CASSPAAGVIYEQYF. The CDR3 DNA reads TGTGCCAGCAGCCCGGCGGCAGGGGTGATCTACGAGCAGTACTTC.